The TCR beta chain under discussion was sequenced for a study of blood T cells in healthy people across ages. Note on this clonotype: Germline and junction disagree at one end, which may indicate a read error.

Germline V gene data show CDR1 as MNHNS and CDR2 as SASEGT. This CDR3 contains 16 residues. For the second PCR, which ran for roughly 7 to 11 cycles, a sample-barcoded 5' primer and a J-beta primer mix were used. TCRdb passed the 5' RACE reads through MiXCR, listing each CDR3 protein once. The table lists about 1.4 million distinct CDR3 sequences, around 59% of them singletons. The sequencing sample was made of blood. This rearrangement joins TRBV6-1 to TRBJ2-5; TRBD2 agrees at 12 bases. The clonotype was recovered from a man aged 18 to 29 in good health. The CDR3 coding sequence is TGTGCCAGCAGCGAAGGGACTAGCGGGTACTACAATGAGCAGTACTTC. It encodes CASSEGTSGYYNEQYF.